These 16 T cell receptor beta chains came from one sample sequenced in a study of blood T cell repertoires in COVID-19. TCRdb's copy holds only in-frame clones and misses some; the assay was immunoSEQ multiplex PCR. This sample yields tens of thousands of clones, of which approximately 88% are seen a single time; 7.5% to 10% belongs to the top ten. What was sequenced was peripheral blood. Receptors originate from a human donor in a cohort sampled during active COVID-19.

The rearrangement joins TRBV18 to TRBJ2-5; possibly TRBD2 for D (5 bases). V was clipped by 2 bases and J by 4 bases, with 5 bases between them. This CDR3 spans 12 amino acids. Germline V lookup: CDR1 KGHSH, CDR2 LQKENI. The CDR3 DNA sequence: TGTGCCAGCTCACCAGGAGGAGAGACCCAGTACTTC. It codes for CASSPGGETQYF.

The CDR3: CASSLSGQDNQPQHF. The CDR3, as DNA: TGCGCCAGCAGCTTGAGCGGTCAGGACAATCAGCCCCAGCATTTT. The V gene is TRBV5-1, the J gene TRBJ1-5; D call uncertain. Germline V gene lookup returns CDR1 SGHRS and CDR2 YFSETQ. Trimming removed 1 base from V and 3 bases from J, with 11 bases in between. The CDR3 loop spans 15 amino acids.

V gene TRBV7-2 combines with J gene TRBJ2-7; D is unresolved. The CDR3 contains 14 residues. Trimming removed 1 base from V and 2 bases from J, with 9 bases in between. Germline loops: CDR1 SGHTA, CDR2 FQGNSA. This chain's CDR3 is CASSLGSTPYEQYF. The CDR3 DNA is TGTGCCAGCAGCTTAGGGTCCACTCCCTACGAGCAGTACTTC.

This chain joins TRBV18 and TRBJ2-1; TRBD1 matches 7 bases. J lost 8 bases, V lost 0 bases, and 10 bases had no gene match. CDR1 KGHSH and CDR2 LQKENI come from the germline V gene. This CDR3 is built from 16 residues. CDR3 nucleotide sequence: TGTGCCAGCTCACCACCCGGCAGGGGGTCCCGCGATGAGCAGTTCTTC. This codes for CASSPPGRGSRDEQFF. Full variable domain (outside the CDR3, taken from reference TRBV18 and TRBJ2-1): NAGVMQNPRHLVRRRGQEARLRCSPMKGHSHVYWYRQLPEEGLKFMVYLQKENIIDESGMPKERFSAEFPKEGPSILRIQQVVRGDSAAYFCASSPPGRGSRDEQFFGPGTRLTVL.

This chain joins TRBV18 and TRBJ1-6; perhaps TRBD1 as D (6 bases). The germline V and J ends were trimmed by 0 bases and 9 bases, with 15 bases remaining between them. The germline V gene encodes CDR1 KGHSH and CDR2 LQKENI. This CDR3 has 16 amino acids. CDR3 protein: CASSPPVQGWGSPLHF. DNA of the CDR3: TGTGCCAGCTCACCACCAGTACAGGGATGGGGTTCACCCCTCCACTTT.

This chain uses TRBV14 with TRBJ2-7, with D possibly matching TRBD1 (6 bases). This CDR3 region has 14 residues. The germline gives CDR1 SGHDN, CDR2 FVKESK. V was trimmed by 4 bases and J by 6 bases, leaving 16 bases between them. Here the CDR3 reads CASSPGTPFAEQYF. CDR3 DNA: TGTGCCAGCAGCCCCGGGACACCTTTCGCCGAGCAGTACTTC. Using reference TRBV14 and TRBJ2-7 for the parts outside the CDR3, the full variable domain is EAGVTQFPSHSVIEKGQTVTLRCDPISGHDNLYWYRRVMGKEIKFLLHFVKESKQDESGMPNNRFLAERTGGTYSTLKVQPAELEDSGVYFCASSPGTPFAEQYFGPGTRLTVT.

The V and J genes are TRBV6-1 and TRBJ1-2, with a weak D call TRBD1 (6 bases). Looked up from germline, CDR1 is MNHNS and CDR2 is SASEGT. This CDR3 is built from 15 residues. Trimming took 0 bases from V and 5 from J, leaving 13 bases between them. CDR3 in amino acids: CASSEAARTEYGYTF. The DNA of the CDR3 is TGTGCCAGCAGTGAAGCTGCTCGGACAGAGTATGGCTACACCTTC.

The V gene is TRBV2, the J gene TRBJ1-2; possibly TRBD1 for D (5 bases). The CDR3 runs 15 residues. CDR1 and CDR2 (germline): SNHLY, FYNNEI. V was pared by 2 bases and J by 3 bases, with 13 bases between. CDR3 sequence: CASSEFARVDYGYTF. CDR3 DNA: TGTGCCAGCAGTGAATTTGCCAGGGTGGACTATGGCTACACCTTC.

This sequence joins TRBV7-2 and TRBJ1-2; no firm D call. Trimming took off 1 base at V and 4 bases at J, with 16 bases between the two ends. Per germline, CDR1 SGHTA and CDR2 FQGNSA. The CDR3 extends over 16 amino acids. CDR3 DNA: TGTGCCAGCAGCTTAGTTGTAGTTTCTGACTCCTATGGCTACACCTTC. Its protein is CASSLVVVSDSYGYTF.

This chain joins TRBV6-2 or TRBV6-3 and TRBJ2-1, with 8 bases that match TRBD2. Looked up from germline, CDR1 is MNHEY and CDR2 is SVGEGT. Unmatched junction bases numbered 4, after V lost 2 bases and J lost 4 bases. The CDR3 is 15 residues long. CDR3 sequence: CASSYLGGGYNEQFF. Written as DNA, the CDR3 is TGTGCCAGCAGTTACCTCGGGGGGGGTTACAATGAGCAGTTCTTC.

V and J are TRBV7-2 and TRBJ2-1; 12 bases align to TRBD2. Per the germline V gene, CDR1 is SGHTA and CDR2 is FQGNSA. With V trimmed by 6 bases and J by 5 bases, 5 bases remained unmatched. This CDR3 comprises 15 residues. CDR3 coding DNA: TGTGCCAGCAGTCCCCGACTAGCGGGAGACAATGAGCAGTTCTTC. As protein: CASSPRLAGDNEQFF.

The chain carries TRBV6-6 and TRBJ1-6; D gene ambiguous. The germline V gene has CDR1 MNHNY and CDR2 SVGAGI (reference sequence). The V gene lost 6 bases and the J gene lost 7 bases, with 13 bases spanning the gap. This CDR3 has 14 residues. The chain's CDR3 is CASRRDMGNSPLHF. CDR3 DNA sequence: TGTGCCAGCAGACGCGACATGGGCAATTCACCCCTCCACTTT.

This chain connects TRBV19 to TRBJ2-4; 9 positions agree with TRBD1. The germline V gene encodes CDR1 LNHDA and CDR2 SQIVND (reference sequence). This CDR3 is built from 16 residues. The ends lost 5 bases at V and 8 bases at J; junction bases unmatched: 13. The CDR3, as DNA: TGTGCCAGTAGTTCTCCTCGGGACAGGGCTGGTGACATTCAGTACTTC. It translates to CASSSPRDRAGDIQYF.

In this sample, this clone turned up once. The chain uses TRBV19 and TRBJ2-7; 9 bases fit TRBD1. Germline CDR1 reads LNHDA; CDR2 reads SQIVND (reference sequence). The CDR3 is 16 amino acids. After removal of 1 base from V and 5 bases from J, the junction contained 9 bases not matched to a gene. DNA for the CDR3: TGTGCCAGTAGTATAGTCTCCGGGACAGGGATACACGAGCAGTACTTC. Its translation: CASSIVSGTGIHEQYF.

This clone was seen just once. The genes are TRBV18 and TRBJ1-5; a weak D match, TRBD1 (5 bases). Trimming left V 3 bases short and J 4 bases short, with 10 bases between. Germline-derived CDR1 and CDR2 are KGHSH and LQKENI. The CDR3 covers 14 residues. CDR3 coding DNA: TGTGCCAGCTCACCGGACACCCCAAATCAGCCCCAGCATTTT. Translating it yields CASSPDTPNQPQHF.

The chain recombines TRBV27 with TRBJ2-2; D is perhaps TRBD2 (6 bases). Trimming took off 2 bases at V and 3 bases at J, with 10 bases between the two ends. From germline, CDR1 is MNHEY and CDR2 SMNVEV (reference sequence). CDR3 size: 15 residues. The CDR3 spells CASSLILAHTGELFF. The CDR3 nucleotides read TGTGCCAGCAGTTTAATACTAGCTCACACCGGGGAGCTGTTTTTT.